The rows below give T cell receptor beta chains drawn from one sample of a study of shared T cell receptors in the human thymus. Sequencing was performed with immunoSEQ multiplex PCR; in TCRdb, only in-frame clones are kept and a portion is missing. The table lists 450,000 to 650,000 clones, around 78% of them singletons. Another study also made use of these data, one on human thymus T cells.

Material: thymocytes. The source is a boy younger than two with a congenital heart defect. CDR3s leave out the opening cysteine and the closing phenylalanine or tryptophan. The order of the fields is J gene, V gene, CDR3 protein.

>TRBJ1-5|TRBV28
ASSLGQADQPQH
>TRBJ2-5|TRBV9
ASSVGGYQETQY
>TRBJ2-2|TRBV25-1
ASSGVAGTNTGELF
>TRBJ2-7|TRBV28
ASSLLFGGNGSTYEQY
>TRBJ2-7|TRBV30
AWSVGGTSGSYEQY
>TRBJ1-2|TRBV28
ASTLRQGYNYGYT
>TRBJ2-1|TRBV11-3
ASSPCNRSGRRNEQF
>TRBJ2-3|TRBV18
ASSPQTGGTDTQY
>TRBJ2-1|TRBV29-1
SVEGLAGPPYNEQF
>TRBJ1-3|TRBV19
ASGVSGNTIY
>TRBJ2-7|TRBV11-2
ASSPGYEQY
>TRBJ1-1|TRBV4-3
ASSHPGQGNTEAF
>TRBJ2-5|TRBV9
ASSPGLAGGPPETQY
>TRBJ2-7|TRBV27
ASRVGGGSYEQY
>TRBJ1-5|TRBV19
ASSVQYSNQPQH
>TRBJ2-1|TRBV19
ASSIGRRDNEQF
>TRBJ2-2|TRBV28
ASSFGPGKAYGELF
>TRBJ2-1|TRBV9
ASSAGLAGLHNEQF
>TRBJ1-1|TRBV5-5
ASSALPEAF
>TRBJ2-7|TRBV29-1
SPRIPYEQY
>TRBJ2-7|TRBV4-3
ASSQFADSYEQY
>TRBJ2-2|TRBV14
ASSQVGPRAGETGELF
>TRBJ1-2|TRBV4-2
ASSQPTHDRGDDGYT
>TRBJ2-1|TRBV6-5
ASSYSIYGGGNEQF
>TRBJ2-7|TRBV5-6
ASSLLNYEQY
>TRBJ2-3|TRBV6-6
ASSYSGDTQY
>TRBJ1-2|TRBV25-1
ASSDWRTEVYGYT
>TRBJ2-3|TRBV10-2
ASRVAGEVTDTQY
>TRBJ1-4|TRBV5-6
ASSFRDNEKLF
>TRBJ2-3|TRBV12-5
ASGFRYTDTQY
>TRBJ2-7|TRBV28
ASSPTGGGGPYEQY